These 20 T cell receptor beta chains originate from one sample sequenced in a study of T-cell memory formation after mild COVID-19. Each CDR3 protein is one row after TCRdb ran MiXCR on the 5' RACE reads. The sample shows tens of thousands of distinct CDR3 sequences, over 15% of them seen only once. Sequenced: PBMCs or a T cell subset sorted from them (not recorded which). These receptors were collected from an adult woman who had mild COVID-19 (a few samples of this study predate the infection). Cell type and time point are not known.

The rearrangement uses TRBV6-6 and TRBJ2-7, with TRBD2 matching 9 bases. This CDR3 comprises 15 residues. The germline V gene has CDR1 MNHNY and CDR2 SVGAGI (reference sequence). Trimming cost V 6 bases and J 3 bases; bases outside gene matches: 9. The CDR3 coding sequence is TGTGCCAGCAGGTCCAGACTAGCGGTGGGCTACGAGCAGTACTTC. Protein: CASRSRLAVGYEQYF.

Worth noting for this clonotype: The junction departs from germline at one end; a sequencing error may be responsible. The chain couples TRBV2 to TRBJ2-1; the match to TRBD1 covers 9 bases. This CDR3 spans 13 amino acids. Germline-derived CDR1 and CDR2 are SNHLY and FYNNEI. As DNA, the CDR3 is TGCGGAACTCGGGACAGGGTTTACAATGAGCAGTTCTTC. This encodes CGTRDRVYNEQFF.

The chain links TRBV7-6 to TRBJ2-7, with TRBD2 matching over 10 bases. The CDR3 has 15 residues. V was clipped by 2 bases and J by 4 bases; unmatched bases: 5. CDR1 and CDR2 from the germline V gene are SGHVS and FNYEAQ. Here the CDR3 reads CASSLQAGGPYEQYF. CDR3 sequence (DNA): TGTGCCAGCAGCTTACAAGCGGGGGGGCCGTACGAGCAGTACTTC.

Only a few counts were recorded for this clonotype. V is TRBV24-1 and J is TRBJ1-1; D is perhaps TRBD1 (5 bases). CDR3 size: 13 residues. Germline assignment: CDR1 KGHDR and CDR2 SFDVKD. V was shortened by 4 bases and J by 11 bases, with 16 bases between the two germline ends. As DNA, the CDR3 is TGTGCCACCAGTGACCCGACAGCTGGTGGGGCTTTCTTT. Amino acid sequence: CATSDPTAGGAFF.

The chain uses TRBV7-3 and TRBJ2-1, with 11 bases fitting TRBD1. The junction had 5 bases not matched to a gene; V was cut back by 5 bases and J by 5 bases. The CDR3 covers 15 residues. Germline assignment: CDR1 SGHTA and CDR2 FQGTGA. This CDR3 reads CASSNGQGAHNEQFF. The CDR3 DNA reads TGTGCCAGCAGCAACGGACAGGGGGCTCACAATGAGCAGTTCTTC. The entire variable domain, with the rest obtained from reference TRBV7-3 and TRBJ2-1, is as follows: GAGVSQTPSNKVTEKGKYVELRCDPISGHTALYWYRQSLGQGPEFLIYFQGTGAADDSGLPNDRFFAVRPEGSVSTLKIQRTERGDSAVYLCASSNGQGAHNEQFFGPGTRLTVL.

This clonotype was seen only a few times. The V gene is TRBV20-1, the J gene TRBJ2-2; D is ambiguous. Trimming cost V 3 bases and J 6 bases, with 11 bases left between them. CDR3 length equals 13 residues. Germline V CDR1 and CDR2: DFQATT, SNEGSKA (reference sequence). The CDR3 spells CSARKGDAGELFF. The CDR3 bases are TGCAGTGCTAGGAAAGGTGACGCCGGGGAGCTGTTTTTT.

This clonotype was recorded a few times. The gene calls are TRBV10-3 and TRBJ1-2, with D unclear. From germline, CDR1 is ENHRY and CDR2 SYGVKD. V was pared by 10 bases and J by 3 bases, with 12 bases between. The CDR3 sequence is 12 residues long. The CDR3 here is CANSDYDYGYTF. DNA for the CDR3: TGTGCCAACTCTGACTACGACTATGGCTACACCTTC.

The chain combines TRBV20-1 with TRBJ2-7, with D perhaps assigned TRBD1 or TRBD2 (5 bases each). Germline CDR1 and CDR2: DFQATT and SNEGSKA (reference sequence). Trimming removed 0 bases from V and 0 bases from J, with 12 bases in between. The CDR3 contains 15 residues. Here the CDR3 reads CSARDLGDSSYEQYF. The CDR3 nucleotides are TGCAGTGCTAGAGATCTGGGAGACAGCTCCTACGAGCAGTACTTC.

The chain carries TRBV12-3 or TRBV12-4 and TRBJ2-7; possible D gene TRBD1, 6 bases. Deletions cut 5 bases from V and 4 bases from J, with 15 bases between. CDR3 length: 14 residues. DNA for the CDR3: TGTGCCAGCAGTCCTCCGGGACACCAATACGAGCAGTACTTC. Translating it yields CASSPPGHQYEQYF.

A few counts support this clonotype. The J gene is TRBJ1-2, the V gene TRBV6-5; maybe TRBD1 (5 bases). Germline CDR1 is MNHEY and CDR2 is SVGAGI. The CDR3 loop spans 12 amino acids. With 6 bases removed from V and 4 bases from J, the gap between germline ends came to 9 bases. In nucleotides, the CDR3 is TGTGCCAGCAGCCCCGACAGCTATGGCTACACCTTC. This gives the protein CASSPDSYGYTF.

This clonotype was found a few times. The CDR3 DNA reads as TGTGCCAGCAGCTTGAACGGTGCGGGAGGCTACACCTTC. Translated, it gives CASSLNGAGGYTF. The chain joins TRBV5-4 to TRBJ1-2; D is ambiguous. V lost 1 base and J 8 bases, leaving 12 bases between the germline ends. Germline lookup yields CDR1 SGHNT and CDR2 YYREEE (reference sequence). The CDR3 extends over 13 amino acids.

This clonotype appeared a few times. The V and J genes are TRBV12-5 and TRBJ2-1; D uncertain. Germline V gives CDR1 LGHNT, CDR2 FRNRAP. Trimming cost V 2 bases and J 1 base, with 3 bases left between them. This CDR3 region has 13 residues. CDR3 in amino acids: CASGLSSYNEQFF. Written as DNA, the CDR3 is TGTGCTAGTGGTTTGAGTTCCTACAATGAGCAGTTCTTC.

The CDR3: CASSTPDTQYF. The CDR3 DNA reads as TGTGCCAGCAGCACGCCCGATACGCAGTATTTT. The rearrangement links TRBV7-9 to TRBJ2-3, with D unclear. V was trimmed by 5 bases and J by 6 bases, leaving 6 bases between them. Germline CDR1 reads SEHNR; CDR2 reads FQNEAQ (reference sequence). CDR3 length equals 11 residues. The full variable domain, completed using reference TRBV7-9 and TRBJ2-3, is DTGVSQNPRHKITKRGQNVTFRCDPISEHNRLYWYRQTLGQGPEFLTYFQNEAQLEKSRLLSDRFSAERPKGSFSTLEIQRTEQGDSAMYLCASSTPDTQYFGPGTRLTVL.

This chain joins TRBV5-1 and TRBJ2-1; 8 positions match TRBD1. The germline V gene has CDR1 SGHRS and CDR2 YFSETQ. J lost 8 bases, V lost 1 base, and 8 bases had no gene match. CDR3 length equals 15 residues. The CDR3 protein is CASSLHGTGRDEQFF. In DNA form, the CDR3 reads TGCGCCAGCAGCTTGCACGGGACAGGACGGGATGAGCAGTTCTTC.

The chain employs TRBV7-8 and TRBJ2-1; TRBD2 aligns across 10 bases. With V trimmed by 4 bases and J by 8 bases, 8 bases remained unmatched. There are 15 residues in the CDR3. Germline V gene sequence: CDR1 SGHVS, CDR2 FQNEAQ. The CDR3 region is CASSSRAGGPDEQFF. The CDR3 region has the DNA TGTGCCAGCAGCTCCCGAGCGGGGGGGCCCGATGAGCAGTTCTTC.

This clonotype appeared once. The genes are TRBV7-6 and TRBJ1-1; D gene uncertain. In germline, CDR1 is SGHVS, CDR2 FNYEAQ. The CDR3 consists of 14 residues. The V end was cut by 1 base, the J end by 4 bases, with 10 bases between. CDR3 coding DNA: TGTGCCAGCAGCTTAGGGGGTGGTGCCACTGAAGCTTTCTTT. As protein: CASSLGGGATEAFF.

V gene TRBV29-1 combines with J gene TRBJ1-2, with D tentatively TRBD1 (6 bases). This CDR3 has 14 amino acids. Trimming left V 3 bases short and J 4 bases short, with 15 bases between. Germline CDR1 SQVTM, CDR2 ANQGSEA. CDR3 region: CSVDLEGGGYGYTF. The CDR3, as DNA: TGCAGCGTTGACTTGGAGGGGGGTGGCTATGGCTACACCTTC.

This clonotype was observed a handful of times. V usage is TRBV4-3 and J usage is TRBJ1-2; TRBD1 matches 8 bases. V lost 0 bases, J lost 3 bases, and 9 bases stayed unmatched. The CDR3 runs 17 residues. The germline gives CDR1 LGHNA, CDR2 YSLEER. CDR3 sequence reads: CASSQDWGDRSDYGYTF. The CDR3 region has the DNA TGCGCCAGCAGCCAAGATTGGGGGGACAGGTCGGACTATGGCTACACCTTC.

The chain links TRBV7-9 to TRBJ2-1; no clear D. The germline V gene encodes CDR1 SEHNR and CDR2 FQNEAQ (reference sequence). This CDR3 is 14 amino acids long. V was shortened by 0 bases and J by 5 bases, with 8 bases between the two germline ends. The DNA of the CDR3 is TGTGCCAGCAGCTTAGCGTTCCCCAACAATGAGCAGTTCTTC. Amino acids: CASSLAFPNNEQFF.

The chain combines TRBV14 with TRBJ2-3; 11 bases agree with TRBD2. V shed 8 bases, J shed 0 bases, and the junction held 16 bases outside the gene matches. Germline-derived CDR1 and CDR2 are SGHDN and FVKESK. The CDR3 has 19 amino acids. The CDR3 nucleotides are TGTGCCAGCCGACCGTTAGAACTAGCGGGAGTAAAGAGCACAGATACGCAGTATTTT. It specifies CASRPLELAGVKSTDTQYF.